A selection of T cell receptor beta chains follows, all from one sample in a study of T cells expressing NK-cell markers. TCRdb derives one entry per CDR3 protein from the 5' RACE reads, leaving out DNA. The sample holds about 460,000 distinct CDR3 sequences. Sequences were obtained from blood T cells: a sorted CD56 or NKG2C T cell subset, CD4+ or CD8+ T cells, or bulk PBMC T cells (not recorded which). Receptor source: a woman aged 50 to 65 in good health. Both conserved end residues are part of each CDR3. The order of the fields is V gene, CDR3 length, J gene, CDR3 protein.

v_gene: TRBV29-1; len: 13; j_gene: TRBJ1-2; CDR3aa: CSVDRDMAYGYTF
v_gene: TRBV12-3/TRBV12-4; len: 14; j_gene: TRBJ2-1; CDR3aa: CASSALRWGGEQFF
v_gene: TRBV27; len: 13; j_gene: TRBJ2-1; CDR3aa: CASSFSGTDEQFF
v_gene: TRBV6-5; len: 12; j_gene: TRBJ2-3; CDR3aa: CASKGIPDTQYF
v_gene: TRBV24-1; len: 17; j_gene: TRBJ2-1; CDR3aa: CATSVGGSRDIERDLFF
v_gene: TRBV4-1; len: 15; j_gene: TRBJ2-5; CDR3aa: CASSQVSGRRETQYF
v_gene: TRBV24-1; len: 16; j_gene: TRBJ1-5; CDR3aa: CATSDTRQASNQPQHF
v_gene: TRBV11-2; len: 13; j_gene: TRBJ2-1; CDR3aa: CASSLSPGNEQFF
v_gene: TRBV20-1; len: 15; j_gene: TRBJ2-5; CDR3aa: CSARNRQGNQETQYF
v_gene: TRBV15; len: 17; j_gene: TRBJ2-1; CDR3aa: CATSRYSGASYGHEQFF
v_gene: TRBV20-1; len: 12; j_gene: TRBJ2-3; CDR3aa: CGLAGSTDTQYF
v_gene: TRBV15; len: 17; j_gene: TRBJ2-2; CDR3aa: CATSRGYAGTNTGELFF
v_gene: TRBV12-3/TRBV12-4; len: 15; j_gene: TRBJ2-5; CDR3aa: CASSLGWAAGETQYF
v_gene: TRBV2; len: 13; j_gene: TRBJ1-1; CDR3aa: CASLVRVDTEAFF
v_gene: TRBV30; len: 13; j_gene: TRBJ1-2; CDR3aa: CAWIGGGPGGYTF
v_gene: TRBV7-9; len: 16; j_gene: TRBJ2-2; CDR3aa: CASSSIAGIRTGELFF
v_gene: TRBV4-1; len: 16; j_gene: TRBJ2-1; CDR3aa: CASSQRTSVGYNEQFF
v_gene: TRBV20-1; len: 12; j_gene: TRBJ2-1; CDR3aa: CSASRNLGEQFF
v_gene: TRBV5-1; len: 17; j_gene: TRBJ2-5; CDR3aa: CASSSIQGANAGETQYF
v_gene: TRBV12-3/TRBV12-4; len: 12; j_gene: TRBJ2-4; CDR3aa: CASSSKGDIQYF
v_gene: TRBV12-3/TRBV12-4; len: 14; j_gene: TRBJ1-4; CDR3aa: CASSLSGSGEKLFF
v_gene: TRBV10-3; len: 15; j_gene: TRBJ1-3; CDR3aa: CAISPTDSSGNTIYF
v_gene: TRBV12-3/TRBV12-4; len: 17; j_gene: TRBJ1-1; CDR3aa: CASSLRGLRSLNTEAFF
v_gene: TRBV4-1; len: 14; j_gene: TRBJ2-7; CDR3aa: CASSHPTRSNEQYF
v_gene: TRBV12-3/TRBV12-4; len: 17; j_gene: TRBJ2-5; CDR3aa: CASSFTQLAGEFETQYF
v_gene: TRBV10-3; len: 13; j_gene: TRBJ2-7; CDR3aa: CASDPRGGYEQYF
v_gene: TRBV12-3/TRBV12-4; len: 18; j_gene: TRBJ2-1; CDR3aa: CASLPGGGLAGQYNEQFF
v_gene: TRBV7-9; len: 17; j_gene: TRBJ2-1; CDR3aa: CASSSRFGRSSYNEQFF
v_gene: TRBV24-1; len: 13; j_gene: TRBJ2-2; CDR3aa: CATKRDQAGELFF
v_gene: TRBV2; len: 15; j_gene: TRBJ2-3; CDR3aa: CASSEGGPNTDTQYF
v_gene: TRBV7-2; len: 15; j_gene: TRBJ1-5; CDR3aa: CASSLVGQGSQPQHF
v_gene: TRBV29-1; len: 12; j_gene: TRBJ2-5; CDR3aa: CSGRDSDETQYF
v_gene: TRBV5-6; len: 14; j_gene: TRBJ2-2; CDR3aa: CATTGWRNTGELFF
v_gene: TRBV29-1; len: 14; j_gene: TRBJ1-2; CDR3aa: CSVKVWGANYGYTF
v_gene: TRBV11-2; len: 21; j_gene: TRBJ2-2; CDR3aa: CASSLSLGLAGNPDNTGELFF
v_gene: TRBV3-1; len: 16; j_gene: TRBJ2-1; CDR3aa: CASSQGGTSGHNEQFF
v_gene: TRBV5-1; len: 15; j_gene: TRBJ2-5; CDR3aa: CASQTGTGGRETQYF
v_gene: TRBV19; len: 14; j_gene: TRBJ2-7; CDR3aa: CASSSRDRVSEQYF
v_gene: TRBV7-2; len: 15; j_gene: TRBJ2-7; CDR3aa: CASSLSGVSSYEQYF
v_gene: TRBV10-3; len: 11; j_gene: TRBJ2-3; CDR3aa: CAFPMADTQYF
v_gene: TRBV12-3/TRBV12-4; len: 12; j_gene: TRBJ2-3; CDR3aa: CASMALGRLQYF
v_gene: TRBV15; len: 16; j_gene: TRBJ2-5; CDR3aa: CATSRPTSGSSETQYF
v_gene: TRBV2; len: 15; j_gene: TRBJ2-5; CDR3aa: CASSEALAIQETQYF
v_gene: TRBV20-1; len: 16; j_gene: TRBJ2-3; CDR3aa: CSARERTGVSTDTQYF
v_gene: TRBV5-1; len: 15; j_gene: TRBJ2-5; CDR3aa: CASSLGFGRKETQYF
v_gene: TRBV27; len: 14; j_gene: TRBJ2-5; CDR3aa: CASSLEASQRTQYF
v_gene: TRBV10-3; len: 16; j_gene: TRBJ2-1; CDR3aa: CAISGTGGLRSNEQFF
v_gene: TRBV5-1; len: 17; j_gene: TRBJ1-2; CDR3aa: CASSLADKDRTNYGYTF
v_gene: TRBV7-9; len: 13; j_gene: TRBJ1-1; CDR3aa: CASSQQKNTEAFF